This T cell receptor beta chain was sequenced for a study of shared clonotypes between healthy human individuals (dated by TCRdb to 2020 to 2021). Regarding the study in general: The cohort included a few men and two women between 18 and 49 years of age. Different laboratories and diverse techniques were used to prepare libraries and sequence TCR repertoires, to increase sequencing depth and limit assay-specific biases. For each donor, CD4 naive and CD4 memory were each given three plates, CD8 naive was given two plates, and CD8 memory was given one plate. To estimate repertoire size and how much clonotype sharing occurs between individuals, the study deeply sequenced the blood TCR repertoires of several healthy adults. Between about 0.85 and 10 billion PBMCs per donor were obtained by leukapheresis.

Broad study findings and their caveats: Incomplete sequencing was indicated by rarefaction of sorted-subset datasets, despite the large sequencing depth. Naive subsets generally had larger estimated clonotype richness than memory subsets did. Compared with non-shared clonotypes, the clonotypes found in all four sorted-subset donors had higher generation probabilities. Pairwise subsampling led to the expectation that sequencing depth would affect the degree of clonotype sharing among donors. Sharing across a few donors was observed for approximately 5% of naive CD4, under 4% of naive CD8, roughly 2.4% of memory CD4, and about 0.39% of memory CD8 clonotypes. Only blood was sampled, and tissue TCR repertoires likely differ from those in blood. The genetic and exposure-history diversity represented was limited by the small number of donors.

The donors were healthy, HIV-negative adults who had no recently reported acute infections or vaccinations. All donors were Caucasian adults living in Nashville, Tennessee, USA. Magnetic negative selection was used to enrich CD4+ T cells, after which naive cells were positively selected on CD45RA and the negative fraction became the memory subset. Blood was collected by leukapheresis, and PBMCs were isolated by Ficoll-Histopaque density gradient centrifugation and then cryopreserved in liquid nitrogen vapor phase. Analytical flow cytometry was used to check the purity and quantity of each magnetically sorted T cell population. Genomic DNA was isolated from every sorted fraction and measured by UV absorbance on a Nanodrop 2000c. With respect to this clone: Its recognized antigen is unknown. Per-base quality was not reported, and no clone a single base away is much larger than it.

TCR CDR3 regions were amplified from genomic DNA by multiplex PCR using the deep immunoSEQ assay. For each cell subset, the extracted genomic DNA was distributed evenly across all wells of several immunoSEQ 96-well plates, and each plate served as one replicate. Each replicate PCR for sorted subsets received 200 ng genomic DNA, equal to some 32,000 T cell genomes. The purified libraries were quantified using a Qubit 3.0 fluorometer, sized with a Bioanalyzer 2100, and then quantified again using the KAPA Library Quantification kit. Every immunoSEQ 96-well plate was sequenced on a dedicated single-read 150-cycle Illumina NextSeq 550 flow cell. The original methods were these. Because the immunoSEQ output included only junctional sequences and no quality scores, the filtering could not be the same as the filtering used for full-length reads. Sequences were annotated with PyIR, a Python wrapper for IgBLAST v1.9, using IMGT germline references to assign V/J genes and CDR3. Reads with weak V/J assignments (E-value above 1e-6), missing CDR3, stop codons, out-of-frame junctions, or ambiguous translated residues were removed. V3J clonotypes were defined as sequences sharing the same inferred V gene, J gene, and CDR3 amino acid sequence. Percentage overlap between repertoires was calculated by dividing the number of shared unique clonotypes by the size of the smaller repertoire. RTK rarefaction, the Chao1 estimator, and Recon v2.1 estimates of unobserved clonotypes were used to assess repertoire richness. For all TCRbeta clonotypes obtained by the gDNA method from four donors, generation probabilities were computed with OLGA. Not all clones reach the TCRdb copy of this immuneACCESS table, which keeps in-frame sequences only. Checked studies attribute under half of the gap to unresolved V genes and leave the rest unexplained. Clone size and V and J calls were adopted from that table, with D and trimming inferred from the DNA. For this sample the table gives about 2.4 million clones, of which 93% were detected only once. The top ten clones comprise 0.36% of the sample.

Sequenced material: naive CD4+ T cells from PBMCs. Read against the paper, the sample's cell subset or site label means: CD45RA+ positively selected. This sequence originates from a man aged 18-30 years in good health. Some clones in this sample may be carry-over from other donors' samples.

The DNA is as follows: TGTGCCTGGGGCGTCGAGGGGGTAGGCACTGAAGCTTTCTTT. It codes for CAWGVEGVGTEAFF. The receptor chain draws on TRBV30 and TRBJ1-1; 6 matching bases give a weak D call of TRBD1. Based on the germline V gene (reference sequence), the CDR1 and CDR2 sequences are GTSNPN and SVGIG. Relative to germline, V is 5 bases shorter and J is 4 bases shorter, with 17 bases between their ends. From cysteine to phenylalanine, the CDR3 is 14 amino acids long. Left in the record is the CDR3 DNA by itself, 42 bases read in frame from the first base.